Shown below are 15 T cell receptor beta chains from a single sample sequenced in a study of beta chain features in type 1 diabetes. Study results and caveats: Among patients with Type 1 diabetes, TCRB CDR3s were moderately but significantly shorter in every one of the four CD4+ subsets.

Their target antigens are unknown. Of the isolated RNA, all was reverse transcribed, and so the sequenced material was expressed TCRB transcripts. Measured with immunoSEQ multiplex PCR; TCRdb has only the in-frame clones, and not every one. Among around 41,000 clones listed, 65% to 70% were seen once. The sample was Tregs from blood. These receptors were collected from a man aged 25 to 45 with type 1 diabetes. Some clones in this sample may be carry-over from other donors' samples.

The chain employs TRBV11-3 and TRBJ2-7; 11 bases are a match to TRBD2. Trimming took 2 bases from V and 6 from J; bases not matched to a gene: 3. CDR1 is SGHNT, CDR2 YENEEA, per germline. The CDR3 is 14 residues long. The CDR3 spells CASSLMGTSGEQYF. For the CDR3, the DNA is TGTGCCAGCAGCTTAATGGGGACTAGCGGCGAGCAGTACTTC.

This chain joins TRBV7-6 and TRBJ1-6, with TRBD1 as a possible D gene (5 bases). CDR3 length: 15 amino acids. Germline-derived CDR1 and CDR2 are SGHVS and FNYEAQ. The V gene lost 1 base and the J gene lost 8 bases, with 12 bases spanning the gap. CDR3 nucleotide sequence: TGTGCCAGCAGCTTAGGACAGACCTCATATTCACCCCTCCACTTT. Translated: CASSLGQTSYSPLHF.

This chain connects TRBV4-3 to TRBJ1-5; no clear D gene. CDR3 length: 13 amino acids. With 2 bases removed from V and 7 bases from J, the gap between germline ends came to 9 bases. Germline V lookup: CDR1 LGHNA, CDR2 YSLEER. CDR3 sequence reads: CASSQLPRQPQHF. The CDR3 DNA sequence: TGCGCCAGCAGCCAACTCCCCCGGCAGCCCCAGCATTTT.

This chain uses TRBV19 with TRBJ2-7; maybe TRBD1 (6 bases). The length of the CDR3 is 16 residues. Germline-derived CDR1 and CDR2 are LNHDA and SQIVND (reference sequence). The V and J ends lost 0 bases and 2 bases respectively, with 14 bases between them. CDR3: CASSIDQRDTTYEQYF. The DNA of the CDR3 is TGTGCCAGTAGTATAGACCAACGGGACACCACCTACGAGCAGTACTTC.

V usage is TRBV5-1 and J usage is TRBJ2-1; 9 nucleotides line up with TRBD1. Germline-derived CDR1 and CDR2 are SGHRS and YFSETQ. J lost 1 base, V lost 4 bases, and 6 bases had no gene match. There are 16 residues in the CDR3. In DNA form, the CDR3 reads TGCGCCAGCAGCCCGGCGGGACAGGGTTCCTACAATGAGCAGTTCTTC. Residues: CASSPAGQGSYNEQFF.

This clone was seen more than once but under ten times. The rearrangement links TRBV4-1 to TRBJ2-7, with TRBD1 matching 9 bases. The CDR3 has 14 residues. V trimming: 4 bases; J trimming: 3 bases; junction bases outside the gene matches: 4. CDR1 is MGHRA, CDR2 YSYEKL, per germline. The CDR3 loop reads CASSRKTGGYEQYF. The CDR3 region has the DNA TGCGCCAGCAGCCGAAAGACAGGGGGCTACGAGCAGTACTTC.

This clone occurred once. The V call is TRBV2, the J call TRBJ2-6, with D unresolved. The V and J ends lost 8 bases and 0 bases respectively, with 8 bases between them. The CDR3 runs 14 residues. CDR1 is SNHLY and CDR2 is FYNNEI in the germline V gene. The DNA of the CDR3 is TGTGCCAGCGTACGGAGCTCTGGGGCCAACGTCCTGACTTTC. Protein: CASVRSSGANVLTF.

The table lists this clone with a few counts. The chain is built from TRBV2 and TRBJ2-1; D is ambiguous. The germline CDR1 and CDR2 sequences are SNHLY and FYNNEI. Trimming removed 2 bases at V and 10 bases at J, with 15 bases between. This CDR3 spans 14 amino acids. In DNA form, the CDR3 reads TGTGCCAGCAGTGAACTAGAAACGGTTGACGAGCAGTTCTTC. Residues: CASSELETVDEQFF.

This sequence joins TRBV6-6 and TRBJ1-2; 9 bases fit TRBD1. This CDR3 has 16 amino acids. V was pared by 6 bases and J by 7 bases, with 15 bases of the junction left unmatched. CDR1 MNHNY and CDR2 SVGAGI come from the germline V gene (reference sequence). The chain's CDR3 is CASRWGQGRMSGGYTF. In nucleotides, the CDR3 is TGTGCCAGCAGATGGGGACAGGGAAGAATGTCCGGTGGCTACACCTTC.

This chain connects TRBV7-2 to TRBJ2-5; 9 nucleotides match TRBD2. The CDR3 runs to 13 residues. Germline CDR1 is SGHTA and CDR2 is FQGNSA. J was trimmed by 4 bases and V by 5 bases; bases with no gene match: 2. As DNA, the CDR3 is TGTGCCAGCAGCGCGACTAGCGGAGAGACCCAGTACTTC. Its protein product is CASSATSGETQYF.

This chain links TRBV7-3 with TRBJ2-1; 10 bases fit TRBD2. V shed 5 bases and J 4 bases; nucleotides not matched to a gene: 5. The CDR3 totals 15 residues. Germline lookup yields CDR1 SGHTA and CDR2 FQGTGA. The CDR3 DNA sequence: TGTGCCAGCAGCCTAGCGGGGGCACCTTACAATGAGCAGTTCTTC. It encodes CASSLAGAPYNEQFF.

This clone occurred a few times. The V and J genes are TRBV7-2 and TRBJ1-1; D not resolved. V was shortened by 1 base and J by 1 base, with 7 bases between the two germline ends. Germline CDR1 and CDR2: SGHTA and FQGNSA. This CDR3 comprises 14 residues. DNA for the CDR3: TGTGCCAGCAGCTTAGGGCTTACGAACACTGAAGCTTTCTTT. This codes for CASSLGLTNTEAFF.

J is TRBJ2-7 and V is TRBV27; 9 nucleotides line up with TRBD1. The germline CDR1 and CDR2 sequences are MNHEY and SMNVEV (reference sequence). The CDR3 sequence is 13 residues long. Germline trimming cut 4 bases from V and 5 bases from J; bases unmatched to any gene: 3. CDR3 residues: CASSSDRGNEQYF. CDR3 DNA: TGTGCCAGCAGTTCCGACAGGGGGAACGAGCAGTACTTC.

This chain links TRBV5-1 with TRBJ2-5; TRBD1 is a possible D gene (5 bases). The CDR3 covers 16 residues. Per germline, CDR1 SGHRS and CDR2 YFSETQ. V was cut by 2 bases and J by 5 bases, with 19 bases left in between. CDR3 in amino acids: CASSFNIQGVAETQYF. The CDR3 nucleotides are TGCGCCAGCAGCTTCAATATCCAGGGTGTGGCGGAGACCCAGTACTTC.

This sequence joins TRBV5-6 and TRBJ1-2, with no clear D. The germline V gene has CDR1 SGHDT and CDR2 YYEEEE. The CDR3 extends over 12 amino acids. V was clipped by 4 bases and J by 7 bases, with 11 bases between them. CDR3 DNA: TGTGCCAGCAGCGGGCGGGATTTTGGCTACACCTTC. Its protein is CASSGRDFGYTF.